The 4 T cell receptor beta chains reported below all come from one sample, sequenced in a study of Ad26.COV2.S vaccination and SARS-CoV-2 variants (dated by TCRdb to about 2021). The treatment or condition tag for this specimen amounts to: around 19 received Ad26.COV2.S at low or high dose, single or two shots; about 5 received placebo; per-sample allocation not given. Repertoires of vaccine and placebo recipients were sequenced from samples collected on day 63 after the first injection. The library was generated by the immunoSEQ multiplex PCR assay. This immuneACCESS table, as held by TCRdb, lists in-frame sequences with V and J called but not all clones. Of the missing ones, under half trace to an unresolved V gene in checked studies; the others have no known cause. Across this sample there are about 460,000 clones, with roughly 87% seen only once. In total, the top ten clones hold around 1.8% of the sample.

Sequencing was performed on peripheral blood, taken in a trial of Ad26.COV2.S vaccine versus placebo. Source of these receptors: a person between 18 and 65 years old who received the Ad26.COV2.S COVID-19 vaccine or a placebo.

The CDR3 loop is CASSPGNGAGSGNTIYF. The CDR3 DNA is TGTGCCAGCTCACCGGGGAACGGAGCGGGCTCTGGAAACACCATATATTTT. The rearrangement joins TRBV18 to TRBJ1-3; D remains unclear. Trimming removed 3 bases from V and 0 bases from J, with 15 bases in between. CDR1 KGHSH and CDR2 LQKENI come from the germline V gene. The CDR3 consists of 17 residues.

This clone appeared a few times. This chain uses TRBV11-2 with TRBJ2-7; the D is unclear. The V end was cut by 1 base, the J end by 2 bases, with 6 bases between. The CDR3 consists of 13 residues. Germline V gives CDR1 SGHAT, CDR2 FQNNGV. CDR3 in amino acids: CASSLVFTYEQYF. CDR3 coding DNA: TGTGCCAGCAGCTTAGTTTTCACCTACGAGCAGTACTTC.

The V call is TRBV20-1, the J call TRBJ1-5, with D tentatively TRBD1 (5 bases). The CDR3 contains 13 residues. V dropped 5 bases and J dropped 7 bases, with 15 bases sitting between them. The germline gives CDR1 DFQATT, CDR2 SNEGSKA (reference sequence). CDR3 sequence (DNA): TGCAGTGCTGGTGGGTCAGGGAAACAGCCCCAGCATTTT. It encodes CSAGGSGKQPQHF.

CDR3 protein: CASSTPRLFYGYTF. The CDR3 DNA reads TGTGCCAGCAGTACCCCGAGGCTCTTTTATGGCTACACCTTC. This chain joins TRBV28 and TRBJ1-2; D is uncertain. Germline-derived CDR1 and CDR2 are MDHEN and SYDVKM. This CDR3 is built from 14 residues. Trimming stripped 5 bases from V and 5 bases from J, with 15 bases between.